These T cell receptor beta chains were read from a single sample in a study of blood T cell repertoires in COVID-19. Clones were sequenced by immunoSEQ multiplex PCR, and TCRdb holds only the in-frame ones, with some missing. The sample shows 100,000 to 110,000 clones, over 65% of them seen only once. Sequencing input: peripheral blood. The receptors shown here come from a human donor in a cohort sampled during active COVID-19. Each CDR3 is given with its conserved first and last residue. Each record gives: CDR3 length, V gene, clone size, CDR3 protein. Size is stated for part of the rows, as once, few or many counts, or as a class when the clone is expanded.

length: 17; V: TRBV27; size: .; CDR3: CASSLSVWAGAGNEQFF
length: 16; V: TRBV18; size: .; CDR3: CAGSPPAGRVGQPQHF
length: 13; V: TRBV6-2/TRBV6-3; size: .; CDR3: CASSQRIVWGYTF
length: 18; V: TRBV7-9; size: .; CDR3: CASSRTGTLPPLLYEQYF
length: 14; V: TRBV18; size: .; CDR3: CASSPGQTGHGYTF
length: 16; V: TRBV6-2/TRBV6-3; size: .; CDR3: CASSYSNTAGGHEQYF
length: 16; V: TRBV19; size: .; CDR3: CASSIVVDRLNTEAFF
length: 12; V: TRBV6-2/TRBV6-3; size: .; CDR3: CVSSRGRYEQYF
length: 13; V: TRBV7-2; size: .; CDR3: CASRRRSRGEAFF
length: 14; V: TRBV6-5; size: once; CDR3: CASSRHFSTDTQYF
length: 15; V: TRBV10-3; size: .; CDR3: CAISDRDSSNQPQHF
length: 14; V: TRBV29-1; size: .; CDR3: CSVAGTGDNSPLHF
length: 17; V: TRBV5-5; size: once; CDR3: CASSEDFRDRSNQPQHF
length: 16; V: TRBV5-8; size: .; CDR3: CASSPTFGQGFYGYTF
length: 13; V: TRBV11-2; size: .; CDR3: CASSLEGSQSQHF
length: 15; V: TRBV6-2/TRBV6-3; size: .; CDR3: CASSFSGGTYNEQFF
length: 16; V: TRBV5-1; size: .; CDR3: CASFVSLADAQETQYF
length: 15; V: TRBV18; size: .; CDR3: CASSPARVSNQPQHF
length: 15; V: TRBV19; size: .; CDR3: CASSIGQATNSPLHF
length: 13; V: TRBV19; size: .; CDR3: CASSIGGPGEQYF
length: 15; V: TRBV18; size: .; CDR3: CASSAQGSNYNEQFF
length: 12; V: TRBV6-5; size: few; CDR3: CASDRERYEQYF
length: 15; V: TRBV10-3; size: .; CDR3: CAISASSGGTDTQYF
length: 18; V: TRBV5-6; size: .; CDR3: CASSLRGTGTQSAEKLFF
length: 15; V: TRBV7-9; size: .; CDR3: CASSSNIYGNQPQHF
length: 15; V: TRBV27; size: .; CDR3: CASSLGSGSWETQYF
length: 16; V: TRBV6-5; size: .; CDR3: CASSYLPPGNNSPLHF
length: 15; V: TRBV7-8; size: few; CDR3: CASSLGSQGLGGYTF
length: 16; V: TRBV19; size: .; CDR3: CASSMGGSGRSGEQYF
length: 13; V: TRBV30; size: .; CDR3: CAWSVQIVYGYTF
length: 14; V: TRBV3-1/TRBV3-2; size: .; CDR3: CASSQGQGYSPLHF
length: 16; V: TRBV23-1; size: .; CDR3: CASSHRGDRSSYEQYF
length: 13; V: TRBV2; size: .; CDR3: CASTGTGFYEQYF
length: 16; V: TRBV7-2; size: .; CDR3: CASSFLYRGPGETQYF
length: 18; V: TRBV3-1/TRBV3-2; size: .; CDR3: CASSQGSGTGTGFYEQYF
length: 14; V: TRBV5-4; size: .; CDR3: CASSHDRARSPLHF